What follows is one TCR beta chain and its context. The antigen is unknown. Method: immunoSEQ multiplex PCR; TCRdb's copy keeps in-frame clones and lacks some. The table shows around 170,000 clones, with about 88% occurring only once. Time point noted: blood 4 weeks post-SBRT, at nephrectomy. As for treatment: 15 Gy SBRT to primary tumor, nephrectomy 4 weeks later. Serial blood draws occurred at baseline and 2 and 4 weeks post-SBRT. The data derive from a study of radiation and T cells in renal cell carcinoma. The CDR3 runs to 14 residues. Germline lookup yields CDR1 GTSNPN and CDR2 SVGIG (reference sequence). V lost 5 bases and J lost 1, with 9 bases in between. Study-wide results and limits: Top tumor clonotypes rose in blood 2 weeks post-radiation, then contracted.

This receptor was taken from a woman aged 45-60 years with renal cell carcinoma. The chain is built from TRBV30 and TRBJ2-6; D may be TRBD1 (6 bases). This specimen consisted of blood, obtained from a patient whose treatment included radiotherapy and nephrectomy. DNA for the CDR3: TGTGCCTGGGAACAGGGTTCTGGGGCCAACGTCCTGACTTTC. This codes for CAWEQGSGANVLTF.